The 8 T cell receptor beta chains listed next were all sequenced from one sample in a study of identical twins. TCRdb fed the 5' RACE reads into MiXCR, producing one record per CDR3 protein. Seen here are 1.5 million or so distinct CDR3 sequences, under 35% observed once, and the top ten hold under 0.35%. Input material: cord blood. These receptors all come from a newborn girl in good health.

CDR3 nucleotide sequence: TGTGCCAGCTCACTCGGGACTAGCGGGAGGATCAATGAGCAGTTCTTC. This encodes CASSLGTSGRINEQFF. The chain is built from TRBV18 and TRBJ2-1; 15 positions match TRBD2. Germline CDR1 is KGHSH and CDR2 is LQKENI. J was trimmed by 6 bases and V by 4 bases; bases with no gene match: 4. CDR3 length equals 16 residues.

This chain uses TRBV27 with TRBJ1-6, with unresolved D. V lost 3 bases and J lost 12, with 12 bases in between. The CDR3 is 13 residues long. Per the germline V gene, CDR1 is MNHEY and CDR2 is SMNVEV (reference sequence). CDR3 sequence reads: CASSLERHQPLHF. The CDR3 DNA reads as TGTGCCAGCAGTTTGGAGCGACATCAACCCCTCCACTTT.

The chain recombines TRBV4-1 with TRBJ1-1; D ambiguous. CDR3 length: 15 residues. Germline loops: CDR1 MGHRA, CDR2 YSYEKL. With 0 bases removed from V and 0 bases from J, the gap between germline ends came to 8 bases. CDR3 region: CASSQDFPLNTEAFF. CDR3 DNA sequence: TGCGCCAGCAGCCAAGATTTTCCCTTGAACACTGAAGCTTTCTTT.

The CDR3 nucleotides are TGTGCCAGCAGCTTGGACAGGGTGGGTATAAGCAATCAGCCCCAGCATTTT. Translated, it gives CASSLDRVGISNQPQHF. The V gene is TRBV5-8, the J gene TRBJ1-5; tentatively, D is TRBD1 (6 bases). CDR3 length: 17 residues. Germline CDR1 reads SGHTS; CDR2 reads YDEGEE. V was trimmed by 0 bases and J by 1 base, leaving 14 bases between them. The whole variable domain, remainder taken from reference TRBV5-8 and TRBJ1-5, is EAGVTQSPTHLIKTRGQQATLRCSPISGHTSVYWYQQALGLGLQFLLWYDEGEERNRGNFPPRFSGRQFPNYSSELNVNALELEDSALYLCASSLDRVGISNQPQHFGDGTRLSIL.

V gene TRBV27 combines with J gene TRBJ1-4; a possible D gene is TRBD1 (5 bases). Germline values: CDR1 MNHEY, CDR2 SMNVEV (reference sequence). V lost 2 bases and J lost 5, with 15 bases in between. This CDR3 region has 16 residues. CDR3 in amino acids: CASSLGRGVVNEKLFF. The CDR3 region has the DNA TGTGCCAGCAGTTTAGGCCGGGGGGTTGTGAATGAAAAACTGTTTTTT. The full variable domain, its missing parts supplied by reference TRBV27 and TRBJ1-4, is EAQVTQNPRYLITVTGKKLTVTCSQNMNHEYMSWYRQDPGLGLRQIYYSMNVEVTDKGDVPEGYKVSRKEKRNFPLILESPSPNQTSLYFCASSLGRGVVNEKLFFGSGTQLSVL.

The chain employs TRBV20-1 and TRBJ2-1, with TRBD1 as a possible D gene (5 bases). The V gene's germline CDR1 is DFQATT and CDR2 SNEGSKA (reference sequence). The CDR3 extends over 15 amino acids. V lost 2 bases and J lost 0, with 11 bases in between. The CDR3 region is CSARRVGLSYNEQFF. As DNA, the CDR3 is TGCAGTGCTAGAAGAGTGGGGCTCTCCTACAATGAGCAGTTCTTC.

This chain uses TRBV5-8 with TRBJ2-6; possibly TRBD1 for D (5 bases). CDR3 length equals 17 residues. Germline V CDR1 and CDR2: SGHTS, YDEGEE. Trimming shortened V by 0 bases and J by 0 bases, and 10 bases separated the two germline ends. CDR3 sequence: CASSLGQLGSGANVLTF. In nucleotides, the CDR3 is TGTGCCAGCAGCTTGGGACAGCTAGGCTCTGGGGCCAACGTCCTGACTTTC.

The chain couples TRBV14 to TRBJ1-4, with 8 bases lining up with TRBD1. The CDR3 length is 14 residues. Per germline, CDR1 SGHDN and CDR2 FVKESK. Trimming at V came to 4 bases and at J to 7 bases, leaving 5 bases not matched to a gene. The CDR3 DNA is TGTGCCAGCAGCCCACAGGGGGTTAGTGAAAAACTGTTTTTT. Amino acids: CASSPQGVSEKLFF.